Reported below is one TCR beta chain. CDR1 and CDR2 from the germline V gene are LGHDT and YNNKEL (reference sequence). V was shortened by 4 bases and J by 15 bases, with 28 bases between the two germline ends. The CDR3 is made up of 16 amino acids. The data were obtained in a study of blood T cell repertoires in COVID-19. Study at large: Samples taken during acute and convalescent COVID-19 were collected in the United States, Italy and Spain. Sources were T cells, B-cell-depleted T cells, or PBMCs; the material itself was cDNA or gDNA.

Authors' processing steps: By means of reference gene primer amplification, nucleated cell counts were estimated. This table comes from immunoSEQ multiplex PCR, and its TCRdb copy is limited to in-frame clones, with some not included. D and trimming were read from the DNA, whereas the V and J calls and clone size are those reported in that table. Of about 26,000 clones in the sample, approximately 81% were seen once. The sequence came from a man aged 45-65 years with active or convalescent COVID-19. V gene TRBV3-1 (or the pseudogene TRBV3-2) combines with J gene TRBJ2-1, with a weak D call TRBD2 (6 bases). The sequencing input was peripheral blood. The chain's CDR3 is CASSLTKVRGTSALFF. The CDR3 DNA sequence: TGTGCCAGCAGCCTTACTAAGGTCCGGGGGACTTCGGCCCTGTTCTTC.